This T cell receptor (beta chain) was observed in a study of T-cell memory formation after mild COVID-19. Each CDR3 protein gets one entry after TCRdb re-called the 5' RACE reads with MiXCR. The table lists 410,000 or so distinct CDR3 sequences, about 25% of them singletons. The sequencing sample was made of PBMCs or a T cell subset sorted from them (not recorded which). This TCR derives from an adult woman who had mild COVID-19 (a few samples of this study predate the infection). Cell type and time point are not known.

CDR3 amino acids: CASSSSAGQFYEQYF. DNA for the CDR3: TGTGCCAGCAGTTCCTCCGCGGGACAGTTCTACGAGCAGTACTTC. This chain links TRBV6-5 with TRBJ2-7; TRBD1 might be the D (7 bases). With 4 bases removed from V and 3 bases from J, the gap between germline ends came to 16 bases. The germline gives CDR1 MNHEY, CDR2 SVGAGI. The CDR3 length is 15 residues.